This T cell receptor beta chain was recovered during a study of spatial heterogeneity in lung cancer. This clonotype was detected a few times. Using its own MiXCR run on the 5' RACE reads, TCRdb lists one record per CDR3 protein. Of a few thousand distinct CDR3 sequences listed, roughly 7.5% are singletons. Specified time point: sample taken at primary tumor resection. Sequencing covered unsorted whole RNA taken from tumor, nontumor lung or frozen PBMC. The germline V gene encodes CDR1 MNHEY and CDR2 SVGEGT. This CDR3 contains 11 residues. V shed 6 bases and J shed 5 bases, with 4 bases lying between them.

The specimen was normal lung tissue next to the tumor, collected at surgery. The V call is TRBV6-2 or TRBV6-3, the J call TRBJ2-2; D is ambiguous. This TCR was recovered from a male donor with early-stage non-small cell lung cancer. CDR3 nucleotides: TGTGCCAGCAGCGGAACCGGGGAGCTGTTTTTT. Translation gives CASSGTGELFF.